This TCR beta chain is drawn from a study of shared clonotypes between healthy human individuals. About the study: The people who gave samples were a couple of women and a few men aged 18 to 49. General study points: Naive subsets usually exceeded memory subsets in estimated richness. Clonotypes which were not shared had lower generation probabilities than clonotypes that all four donors shared.

Splitting of each subset's genomic DNA was done evenly across several immunoSEQ plates. Only in-frame clones appear in the TCRdb table, and some are missing; sequencing was by immunoSEQ multiplex PCR. The sample carries about 1.5 million clones, 98% recorded once. Details on this clone: Its specificity is not known.

The germline gives CDR1 KGHSH, CDR2 LQKENI. The V segment lost 3 bases and the J segment 0 bases; nucleotides outside the gene matches: 7. The CDR3 length is 16 residues. The clonotype comes from a man aged 25-45 years in good health. Specimen: naive CD4+ T cells sorted from blood. As to subset: CD45RA+ positively selected. The V and J genes are TRBV18 and TRBJ1-2; 7 bases align to TRBD1. The DNA of the CDR3 is TGTGCCAGCTCACCCTCCGGGACAGATTCTAACTATGGCTACACCTTC. As protein: CASSPSGTDSNYGYTF.